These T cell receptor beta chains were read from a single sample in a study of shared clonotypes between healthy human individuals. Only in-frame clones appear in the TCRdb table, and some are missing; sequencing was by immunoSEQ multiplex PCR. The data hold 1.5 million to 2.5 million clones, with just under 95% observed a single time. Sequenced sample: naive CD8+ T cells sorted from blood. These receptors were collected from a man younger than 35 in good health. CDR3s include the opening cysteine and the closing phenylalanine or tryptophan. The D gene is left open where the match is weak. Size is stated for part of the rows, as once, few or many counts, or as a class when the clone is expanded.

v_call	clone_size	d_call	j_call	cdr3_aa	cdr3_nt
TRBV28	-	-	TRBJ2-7	CASSFRGTFSYEQYF	TGTGCCAGCAGTTTCAGGGGGACTTTCTCCTACGAGCAGTACTTC
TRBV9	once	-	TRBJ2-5	CASSVAGGQETQYF	TGTGCCAGCAGCGTAGCCGGGGGACAAGAGACCCAGTACTTC
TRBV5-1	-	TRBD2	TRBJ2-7	CASSLGGGTYEQYF	TGCGCCAGCAGCTTGGGCGGGGGTACGTACGAGCAGTACTTC
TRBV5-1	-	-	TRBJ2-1	CASSLGGDEQFF	TGCGCCAGCAGCTTGGGTGGGGATGAGCAGTTCTTC
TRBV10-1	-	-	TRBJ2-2	CASSGTTNTGELFF	TGCGCCAGCAGTGGGACTACCAACACCGGGGAGCTGTTTTTT
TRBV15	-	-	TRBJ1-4	CATSRVNFGQGTGEKLFF	TGTGCCACCAGCAGAGTTAATTTTGGGCAGGGCACGGGTGAAAAACTGTTTTTT
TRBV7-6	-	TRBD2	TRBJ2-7	CASSSTSGRSEQYF	TGTGCCAGCAGCTCTACTAGCGGGAGGAGCGAGCAGTACTTC
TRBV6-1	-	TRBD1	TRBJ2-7	CASSEGRQGALFYEQYF	TGTGCCAGCAGTGAAGGTCGACAGGGGGCCCTCTTCTACGAGCAGTACTTC
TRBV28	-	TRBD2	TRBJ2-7	CASRSERGNSYEQYF	TGTGCCAGCAGGTCGGAGCGGGGGAACTCCTACGAGCAGTACTTC
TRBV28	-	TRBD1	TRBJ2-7	CASRSNTMGQATYEQYF	TGTGCCAGCAGGAGTAACACGATGGGACAGGCAACCTACGAGCAGTACTTC
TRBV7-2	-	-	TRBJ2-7	CASSLSSSYEQYF	TGTGCCAGCAGCTTATCTTCCTCCTACGAGCAGTACTTC
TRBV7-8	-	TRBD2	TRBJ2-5	CASSLVGAGVGETQYF	TGTGCCAGCAGCTTAGTCGGGGCGGGGGTAGGAGAGACCCAGTACTTC
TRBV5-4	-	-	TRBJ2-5	CASSRATLGGETQYF	TGTGCCAGCAGCCGAGCGACACTGGGGGGAGAGACCCAGTACTTC
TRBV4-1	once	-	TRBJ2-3	CASSHTLTDTQYF	TGCGCCAGCAGCCACACCCTCACAGATACGCAGTATTTT
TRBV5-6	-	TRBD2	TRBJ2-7	CASSFLTASGPLEQYF	TGTGCCAGCAGCTTTCTTACAGCTAGCGGTCCTTTGGAGCAGTACTTC
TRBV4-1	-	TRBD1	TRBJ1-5	CASSQPGQVQPQHF	TGCGCCAGCAGCCAACCGGGACAGGTCCAGCCCCAGCATTTT
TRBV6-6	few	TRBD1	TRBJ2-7	CASSYLGQGDEQYF	TGTGCCAGCAGTTACCTAGGACAGGGCGACGAGCAGTACTTC